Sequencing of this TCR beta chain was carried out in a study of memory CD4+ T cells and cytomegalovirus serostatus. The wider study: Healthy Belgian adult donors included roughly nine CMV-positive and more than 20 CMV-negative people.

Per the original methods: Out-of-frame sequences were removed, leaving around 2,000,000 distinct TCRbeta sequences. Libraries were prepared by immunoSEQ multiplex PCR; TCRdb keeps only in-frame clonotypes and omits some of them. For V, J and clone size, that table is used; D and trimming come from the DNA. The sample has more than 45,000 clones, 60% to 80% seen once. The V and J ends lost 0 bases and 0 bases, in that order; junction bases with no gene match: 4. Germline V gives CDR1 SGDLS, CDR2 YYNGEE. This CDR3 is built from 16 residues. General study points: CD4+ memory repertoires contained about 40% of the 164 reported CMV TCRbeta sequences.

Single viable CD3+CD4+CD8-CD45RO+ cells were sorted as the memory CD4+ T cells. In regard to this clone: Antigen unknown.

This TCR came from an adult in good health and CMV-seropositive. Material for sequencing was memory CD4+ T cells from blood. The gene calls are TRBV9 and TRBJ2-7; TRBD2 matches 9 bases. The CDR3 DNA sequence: TGTGCCAGCAGCGTAGGACTAGCGGTAAGCTCCTACGAGCAGTACTTC. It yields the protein CASSVGLAVSSYEQYF.